The rows below give T cell receptor beta chains drawn from one sample of a study of blood T cell repertoires in COVID-19. Generated by immunoSEQ multiplex PCR, the TCRdb table keeps only in-frame clones and is missing some. The sample lists around 300,000 clones, roughly 90% seen once, with 3% to 4% in the top ten. Sequenced material: peripheral blood. Source of these receptors: a woman between 45 and 60 years old with active or convalescent COVID-19. The CDR3 runs from the conserved cysteine through the conserved F or W. A D gene is named only where the DNA matches it firmly. Rows give clone size only sometimes, using once, few, many, or a class for an expanded clone.

j_call: TRBJ2-7
v_call: TRBV5-1
clone_size: .
d_call: .
cdr3_aa: CASSLRQNSYEQYF
cdr3_nt: TGCGCCAGCAGCTTGCGCCAGAACAGCTACGAGCAGTACTTC

j_call: TRBJ2-3
v_call: TRBV28
clone_size: .
d_call: TRBD1
cdr3_aa: CASSLFPRTGYADTQYF
cdr3_nt: TGTGCCAGCAGTTTATTCCCCCGGACAGGGTACGCAGATACGCAGTATTTT

j_call: TRBJ1-2
v_call: TRBV5-5
clone_size: .
d_call: .
cdr3_aa: CASSLNWADGYTF
cdr3_nt: TGTGCCAGCAGCTTGAACTGGGCCGATGGCTACACCTTC

j_call: TRBJ1-1
v_call: TRBV29-1
clone_size: once
d_call: .
cdr3_aa: CSVHGVLNTEAFF
cdr3_nt: TGCAGCGTGCACGGAGTGCTGAACACTGAAGCTTTCTTT

j_call: TRBJ1-5
v_call: TRBV6-5
clone_size: .
d_call: .
cdr3_aa: CASREPGGPQHF
cdr3_nt: TGTGCCAGCAGGGAGCCCGGGGGGCCCCAGCATTTT

j_call: TRBJ1-1
v_call: TRBV7-2
clone_size: .
d_call: TRBD1
cdr3_aa: CASSLLGTGNTEAFF
cdr3_nt: TGTGCCAGCAGCTTGCTAGGGACAGGCAACACTGAAGCTTTCTTT

j_call: TRBJ2-1
v_call: TRBV4-2
clone_size: once
d_call: TRBD2
cdr3_aa: CASSQALAEDYSGRAYNEQFF
cdr3_nt: TGTGCCAGCAGCCAAGCCTTGGCCGAAGACTATAGCGGGAGAGCCTACAATGAGCAGTTCTTC

j_call: TRBJ1-1
v_call: TRBV21-1
clone_size: .
d_call: .
cdr3_aa: CASSNRQGMDTEAFF
cdr3_nt: TGTGCCAGCAGCAATCGCCAGGGGATGGACACTGAAGCTTTCTTT

j_call: TRBJ2-1
v_call: TRBV7-2
clone_size: .
d_call: .
cdr3_aa: CASSLGVQGEQFF
cdr3_nt: TGTGCCAGCAGCTTAGGGGTACAGGGAGAGCAGTTCTTC

j_call: TRBJ2-1
v_call: TRBV28
clone_size: once
d_call: .
cdr3_aa: CASKLSGGNEQFF
cdr3_nt: TGTGCCAGCAAACTTAGCGGAGGGAATGAGCAGTTCTTC

j_call: TRBJ1-2
v_call: TRBV5-1
clone_size: .
d_call: .
cdr3_aa: CASSSDSYGYTF
cdr3_nt: TGCGCCAGCAGCTCGGACAGCTATGGCTACACCTTC

j_call: TRBJ1-2
v_call: TRBV6-2/TRBV6-3
clone_size: .
d_call: TRBD1
cdr3_aa: CASSYSAGQLNYGYTF
cdr3_nt: TGTGCCAGCAGTTACTCCGCGGGACAGCTTAACTATGGCTACACCTTC

j_call: TRBJ2-2
v_call: TRBV7-2
clone_size: .
d_call: .
cdr3_aa: CASRGGNTGELFF
cdr3_nt: TGTGCCAGCAGGGGGGGGAACACCGGGGAGCTGTTTTTT

j_call: TRBJ1-2
v_call: TRBV6-5
clone_size: .
d_call: .
cdr3_aa: CASTTAFYGYTF
cdr3_nt: TGTGCCAGCACCACCGCGTTCTATGGCTACACCTTC

j_call: TRBJ1-2
v_call: TRBV5-1
clone_size: .
d_call: .
cdr3_aa: CASSLVEGAEYGYTF
cdr3_nt: TGCGCCAGCAGCTTGGTCGAGGGAGCGGAATATGGCTACACCTTC

j_call: TRBJ2-3
v_call: TRBV6-2/TRBV6-3
clone_size: .
d_call: TRBD2
cdr3_aa: CASSYSNSAGGGDTQYF
cdr3_nt: TGTGCCAGCAGTTACTCGAATTCAGCGGGGGGCGGAGATACGCAGTATTTT

j_call: TRBJ1-2
v_call: TRBV6-5
clone_size: .
d_call: .
cdr3_aa: CASSSPGALGYGYTF
cdr3_nt: TGTGCCAGCAGTTCTCCAGGGGCTCTTGGCTATGGCTACACCTTC

j_call: TRBJ2-3
v_call: TRBV20-1
clone_size: .
d_call: .
cdr3_aa: CSASDTTHSADTQYF
cdr3_nt: TGCAGTGCTAGTGACACGACTCACTCCGCAGATACGCAGTATTTT

j_call: TRBJ2-1
v_call: TRBV18
clone_size: .
d_call: .
cdr3_aa: CASSPSWEASYNEQFF
cdr3_nt: TGTGCCAGCTCCCCCTCCTGGGAGGCCTCCTACAATGAGCAGTTCTTC

j_call: TRBJ1-5
v_call: TRBV7-2
clone_size: .
d_call: TRBD1
cdr3_aa: CASSSQGGGNQPQHF
cdr3_nt: TGTGCCAGCAGCTCACAGGGGGGTGGCAATCAGCCCCAGCATTTT

j_call: TRBJ1-5
v_call: TRBV27
clone_size: .
d_call: TRBD1
cdr3_aa: CASSSGQDSNQPQHF
cdr3_nt: TGTGCCAGCAGTTCGGGACAGGATAGCAATCAGCCCCAGCATTTT

j_call: TRBJ2-7
v_call: TRBV27
clone_size: .
d_call: TRBD1
cdr3_aa: CASSPTGTGYEQYF
cdr3_nt: TGTGCCAGCAGTCCCACCGGGACAGGTTACGAGCAGTACTTC

j_call: TRBJ1-3
v_call: TRBV15
clone_size: .
d_call: .
cdr3_aa: CATSHEAGGNTIYF
cdr3_nt: TGTGCCACCAGCCATGAAGCGGGCGGAAACACCATATATTTT

j_call: TRBJ1-1
v_call: TRBV20-1
clone_size: .
d_call: .
cdr3_aa: CSARPDSEAFF
cdr3_nt: TGCAGTGCCCGACCTGACAGTGAAGCTTTCTTT

j_call: TRBJ2-7
v_call: TRBV29-1
clone_size: .
d_call: .
cdr3_aa: CSVLISYEQYF
cdr3_nt: TGCAGCGTTTTAATTTCCTACGAGCAGTACTTC

j_call: TRBJ2-4
v_call: TRBV3-1/TRBV3-2
clone_size: .
d_call: .
cdr3_aa: CASSPAPGSAKNIQYF
cdr3_nt: TGTGCCAGCAGCCCCGCACCGGGGTCGGCCAAAAACATTCAGTACTTC

j_call: TRBJ1-4
v_call: TRBV30
clone_size: .
d_call: .
cdr3_aa: CAWSVTGREKLFF
cdr3_nt: TGTGCCTGGAGTGTAACAGGGCGTGAAAAACTGTTTTTT

j_call: TRBJ2-3
v_call: TRBV10-3
clone_size: .
d_call: .
cdr3_aa: CAISGQGTDTQYF
cdr3_nt: TGTGCCATCAGTGGACAGGGCACAGATACGCAGTATTTT

j_call: TRBJ2-2
v_call: TRBV27
clone_size: .
d_call: TRBD1
cdr3_aa: CASSFGTGGRSELFF
cdr3_nt: TGTGCCAGCAGTTTTGGGACAGGGGGAAGGTCGGAACTGTTTTTT

j_call: TRBJ2-5
v_call: TRBV27
clone_size: .
d_call: TRBD2
cdr3_aa: CASRQTSGGWETQYF
cdr3_nt: TGTGCCAGCAGACAGACTAGCGGGGGGTGGGAGACCCAGTACTTC

j_call: TRBJ2-7
v_call: TRBV10-3
clone_size: .
d_call: TRBD1
cdr3_aa: CAIRGDSSYEQYF
cdr3_nt: TGTGCCATCAGGGGGGACAGCTCCTACGAGCAGTACTTC

j_call: TRBJ1-6
v_call: TRBV19
clone_size: .
d_call: TRBD1
cdr3_aa: CASSIGTGLNNSPLHF
cdr3_nt: TGTGCCAGTAGTATAGGGACAGGCCTCAATAATTCACCCCTCCACTTT

j_call: TRBJ1-4
v_call: TRBV4-2
clone_size: many
d_call: .
cdr3_aa: CASSHLLQEKDEKLFF
cdr3_nt: TGTGCCAGCAGCCACCTATTACAGGAGAAGGATGAAAAACTGTTTTTT

j_call: TRBJ2-3
v_call: TRBV2
clone_size: few
d_call: TRBD2
cdr3_aa: CASKAGATDTQYF
cdr3_nt: TGTGCCAGCAAGGCGGGAGCCACAGATACGCAGTATTTT

j_call: TRBJ1-1
v_call: TRBV11-2
clone_size: .
d_call: TRBD1
cdr3_aa: CASSPATGSTEAFF
cdr3_nt: TGTGCCAGCAGCCCCGCGACAGGGAGCACTGAAGCTTTCTTT

j_call: TRBJ2-7
v_call: TRBV6-6
clone_size: .
d_call: TRBD1
cdr3_aa: CASSYSPRQGAGEQYF
cdr3_nt: TGTGCCAGCAGTTACTCCCCTCGACAGGGGGCAGGAGAGCAGTACTTC

j_call: TRBJ2-5
v_call: TRBV19
clone_size: .
d_call: TRBD2
cdr3_aa: CASSISTSGSPYQETQYF
cdr3_nt: TGTGCCAGTAGTATATCGACTAGCGGGAGTCCCTACCAAGAGACCCAGTACTTC

j_call: TRBJ1-6
v_call: TRBV7-9
clone_size: .
d_call: .
cdr3_aa: CASRSIGGDNSPLHF
cdr3_nt: TGTGCCAGCAGATCAATCGGGGGGGATAATTCACCCCTCCACTTT

j_call: TRBJ1-2
v_call: TRBV2
clone_size: .
d_call: .
cdr3_aa: CASRLESGNYGYTF
cdr3_nt: TGTGCCAGCCGATTAGAATCGGGAAACTATGGCTACACCTTC

j_call: TRBJ2-7
v_call: TRBV27
clone_size: once
d_call: TRBD1
cdr3_aa: CASRTPGTGAYEQYF
cdr3_nt: TGTGCCAGCAGAACCCCCGGGACAGGGGCTTACGAGCAGTACTTC

j_call: TRBJ2-5
v_call: TRBV11-2
clone_size: .
d_call: TRBD1
cdr3_aa: CASSPDREETQYF
cdr3_nt: TGTGCCAGCAGCCCCGACAGGGAAGAGACCCAGTACTTC

j_call: TRBJ2-3
v_call: TRBV9
clone_size: .
d_call: .
cdr3_aa: CASSSPRGGGMTDTQYF
cdr3_nt: TGTGCCAGCAGCAGCCCCCGAGGAGGGGGCATGACAGATACGCAGTATTTT

j_call: TRBJ1-6
v_call: TRBV3-1/TRBV3-2
clone_size: .
d_call: .
cdr3_aa: CASSLGLRGSPLHF
cdr3_nt: TGTGCCAGCAGCCTTGGACTGCGAGGTTCACCCCTCCACTTT

j_call: TRBJ1-2
v_call: TRBV28
clone_size: .
d_call: .
cdr3_aa: CASSFPTGTYGYTF
cdr3_nt: TGTGCCAGCAGTTTCCCGACAGGCACCTATGGCTACACCTTC

j_call: TRBJ1-2
v_call: TRBV6-5
clone_size: .
d_call: .
cdr3_aa: CAGAWQGTYGYTF
cdr3_nt: TGTGCCGGAGCTTGGCAGGGAACCTATGGCTACACCTTC

j_call: TRBJ1-2
v_call: TRBV7-9
clone_size: .
d_call: .
cdr3_aa: CASSLPSQDYGYTF
cdr3_nt: TGTGCCAGCAGCTTACCCTCACAGGACTATGGCTACACCTTC

j_call: TRBJ1-1
v_call: TRBV10-3
clone_size: .
d_call: .
cdr3_aa: CAISESVDKNTEAFF
cdr3_nt: TGTGCCATCAGTGAGTCGGTAGACAAGAACACTGAAGCTTTCTTT

j_call: TRBJ2-7
v_call: TRBV11-2
clone_size: .
d_call: TRBD1
cdr3_aa: CASSQRQGVSEQYF
cdr3_nt: TGTGCCAGCAGTCAACGACAGGGGGTGAGCGAGCAGTACTTC